The next 18 T cell receptor beta chains were all read from a single sample in a study of T cell responses to AZD1222 COVID-19 vaccine. Sequenced by immunoSEQ multiplex PCR; TCRdb stores in-frame clones only, minus some. This repertoire shows 95,000 to 150,000 clones, around 80% found once; its top ten account for roughly a quarter. The starting material was peripheral blood, obtained 28 days after the second AZD1222 dose. Source of these receptors: an adult who received the AZD1222 COVID-19 vaccine.

The V call is TRBV15, the J call TRBJ2-3; 8 nucleotides match TRBD1. Germline V gene data show CDR1 as LNHNV and CDR2 as YYDKDF (reference sequence). The length of the CDR3 is 16 residues. V shed 7 bases, J shed 5 bases, and the junction held 14 bases outside the gene matches. In DNA, the CDR3 is TGTGCCACCACCCCATTCATTACAGGGGGTATAGATACGCAGTATTTT. This sequence encodes CATTPFITGGIDTQYF.

The rearrangement links TRBV12-3 or TRBV12-4 to TRBJ1-1; possibly TRBD1 for D (6 bases). V shed 9 bases and J shed 8 bases, with 10 bases lying between them. This CDR3 is built from 10 residues. The CDR3 sequence is CASRGGEAFF. The CDR3 nucleotides are TGTGCCAGTAGGGGGGGGGAAGCTTTCTTT.

In this sample, this clone turned up once. V gene TRBV7-3 combines with J gene TRBJ1-2; D uncertain. V dropped 1 base and J dropped 6 bases, with 15 bases sitting between them. This CDR3 spans 15 amino acids. CDR1 is SGHTA and CDR2 is FQGTGA in the germline V gene. CDR3 bases: TGTGCCAGCAGCTTAAGTCCACGCTCATTGGATGGCTACACCTTC. Amino acid sequence: CASSLSPRSLDGYTF.

V usage is TRBV30 and J usage is TRBJ1-5; D might be TRBD1 (5 bases). The CDR3 is 16 residues long. Germline assignment: CDR1 GTSNPN and CDR2 SVGIG (reference sequence). The V end lost 0 bases, the J end lost 7 bases, and 19 bases lay between the germline ends. This CDR3 reads CAWSVSGIPGQQPQHF. For the CDR3, the DNA is TGTGCCTGGAGTGTATCAGGGATACCAGGACAACAGCCCCAGCATTTT. Full variable domain (rest looked up from reference TRBV30 and TRBJ1-5): SQTIHQWPATLVQPVGSPLSLECTVEGTSNPNLYWYRQAAGRGLQLLFYSVGIGQISSEVPQNLSASRPQDRQFILSSKKLLLSDSGFYLCAWSVSGIPGQQPQHFGDGTRLSIL.

The rearrangement uses TRBV5-4 and TRBJ1-1; tentatively, D is TRBD1 (5 bases). V gave up 5 bases and J gave up 5 bases, with 19 bases separating them. This CDR3 region has 15 residues. CDR1 is SGHNT, CDR2 YYREEE, per germline (reference sequence). In nucleotides, the CDR3 is TGTGCCAGCAGTCAATCAGGGTTTGTGGTGACTGAAGCTTTCTTT. This encodes CASSQSGFVVTEAFF.

The chain recombines TRBV27 with TRBJ2-7; D is uncertain. Trimming cost V 5 bases and J 3 bases, with 14 bases left between them. This CDR3 region has 14 residues. From germline, CDR1 is MNHEY and CDR2 SMNVEV (reference sequence). The CDR3 DNA reads TGTGCCAGCAGTCCCAGACCCAGGAGCTACGAGCAGTACTTC. Translating it yields CASSPRPRSYEQYF.

This clone was observed a few times. The rearrangement joins TRBV6-5 to TRBJ1-2, with D perhaps TRBD1 (6 bases). The germline gives CDR1 MNHEY, CDR2 SVGAGI. With 7 bases removed from V and 8 bases from J, the gap between germline ends came to 14 bases. The CDR3 has 12 amino acids. Here the CDR3 reads CASNGQNEGYTF. The CDR3, as DNA: TGTGCCAGCAACGGACAGAATGAGGGCTACACCTTC.

This clone appeared a few times. For the CDR3, the DNA is TGTGCCAGCAGCCAAGATCGGACGGCCCGAAACACCATATATTTT. This gives the protein CASSQDRTARNTIYF. The chain combines TRBV3-1 (or the pseudogene TRBV3-2) with TRBJ1-3; D is uncertain. Trimming removed 0 bases at V and 5 bases at J, with 11 bases between. The length of the CDR3 is 15 residues. Looked up from germline, CDR1 is LGHDT and CDR2 is YNNKEL (reference sequence).

This chain joins TRBV6-5 and TRBJ1-5, with TRBD1 identical over 7 bases. Trimming at V came to 2 bases and at J to 11 bases, leaving 12 bases not matched to a gene. The CDR3 is made up of 15 amino acids. CDR1 and CDR2 from the germline V gene are MNHEY and SVGAGI. CDR3 DNA sequence: TGTGCCAGCAGTTACCTCCCCGGGACAGACTCAGCCCAGCATTTT. This gives the protein CASSYLPGTDSAQHF.

The J gene is TRBJ1-1, the V gene TRBV7-8; tentatively, D is TRBD1 (6 bases). Trimming took 5 bases from V and 2 from J, leaving 12 bases between them. The CDR3 extends over 14 amino acids. The germline V gene encodes CDR1 SGHVS and CDR2 FQNEAQ. The CDR3 nucleotides are TGTGCCAGCAGCCCTCAACAGGGTAACACTGAAGCTTTCTTT. Its translation: CASSPQQGNTEAFF.

This clone was observed a handful of times. The V gene is TRBV16, the J gene TRBJ1-5; D unresolved. CDR3 length: 12 amino acids. V shed 4 bases and J shed 3 bases, with 4 bases lying between them. CDR1 and CDR2 (germline): KGHSY, FQNENV. The CDR3 here is CASSLDNQPQHF. Here the CDR3 DNA reads TGTGCCAGCAGCCTTGACAATCAGCCCCAGCATTTT.

The V and J genes are TRBV10-3 and TRBJ2-1; TRBD1 might be the D (5 bases). Germline V gene sequence: CDR1 ENHRY, CDR2 SYGVKD. Trimming took 7 bases from V and 7 from J, leaving 20 bases between them. The CDR3 length is 15 residues. CDR3 sequence (DNA): TGTGCCATCAAGGAAGGTCTGGGGCCTGGGAATGAGCAGTTCTTC. Protein product: CAIKEGLGPGNEQFF.

Concerning this clone itself: One end of the junction varies from germline; a read error may be responsible. V and J are TRBV9 and TRBJ2-4; no definite D call. Germline CDR1 SGDLS, CDR2 YYNGEE. CDR3 size: 13 residues. CDR3 sequence: CASSVGATNIQYF. CDR3 DNA sequence: TGTGCCAGCAGCGTAGGGGCCACAAACATTCAGTACTTC. Variable domain in full (rest from reference TRBV9 and TRBJ2-4): DSGVTQTPKHLITATGQRVTLRCSPRSGDLSVYWYQQSLDQGLQFLIQYYNGEERAKGNILERFSAQQFPDLHSELNLSSLELGDSALYFCASSVGATNIQYFGAGTRLSVL.

This rearrangement joins TRBV28 to TRBJ1-1; D is perhaps TRBD1 (5 bases). V was pared by 5 bases and J by 11 bases, with 15 bases between. This CDR3 has 12 residues. In germline, CDR1 is MDHEN, CDR2 SYDVKM. CDR3: CASSPREGWAFF. The CDR3 nucleotides read TGTGCCAGCAGTCCCAGGGAGGGGTGGGCTTTCTTT.

The CDR3 nucleotides read TGCGCCAGCAGCCAAGGAGTAGCGGGGGGGAACACCGGGGAGCTGTTTTTT. Translated, it gives CASSQGVAGGNTGELFF. The V call is TRBV4-3, the J call TRBJ2-2; 10 nucleotides align to TRBD2. Germline V lookup: CDR1 LGHNA, CDR2 YSLEER. The CDR3 is made up of 17 amino acids. The trim removed 1 base at V and 1 base at J, leaving 3 bases unmatched.

The rearrangement joins TRBV28 to TRBJ1-3, with TRBD1 matching 10 bases. Germline V gene lookup returns CDR1 MDHEN and CDR2 SYDVKM. V shed 8 bases and J 8 bases; nucleotides not matched to a gene: 6. The length of the CDR3 is 13 residues. The CDR3 region is CASQDRGPHTIYF. The CDR3 DNA is TGTGCCAGCCAAGACAGGGGGCCTCACACCATATATTTT.

V and J are TRBV5-4 and TRBJ1-3; 8 positions match TRBD1. Germline V CDR1 and CDR2: SGHNT, YYREEE (reference sequence). V lost 0 bases, J lost 4 bases, and 6 bases stayed unmatched. The CDR3 is made up of 16 amino acids. The CDR3 here is CASSLGTGSTGNTIYF. Written as DNA, the CDR3 is TGTGCCAGCAGCTTGGGGACAGGGTCTACAGGAAACACCATATATTTT. Based on the CDR3 plus reference TRBV5-4 and TRBJ1-3, the full variable domain is ETGVTQSPTHLIKTRGQQVTLRCSSQSGHNTVSWYQQALGQGPQFIFQYYREEENGRGNFPPRFSGLQFPNYSSELNVNALELDDSALYLCASSLGTGSTGNTIYFGEGSWLTVV.

J is TRBJ2-5 and V is TRBV11-2, with D perhaps matching TRBD1 (6 bases). CDR1 is SGHAT and CDR2 is FQNNGV in the germline V gene. The germline V and J ends were trimmed by 8 bases and 2 bases, with 12 bases remaining between them. The CDR3 extends over 13 amino acids. In nucleotides, the CDR3 is TGTGCCAGCTCCTCGACAGGACAAGAGACCCAGTACTTC. This encodes CASSSTGQETQYF.